The sequence of this TCR beta chain was determined in a study of blood T cell repertoires in COVID-19. On the study more broadly: Both acute and convalescent COVID-19 samples were obtained from the United States, Italy and Spain. PBMCs, B-cell-depleted T cells, or T cells were the source of the cDNA or gDNA that made up the material.

This CDR3 comprises 15 residues. Trimming took 3 bases from V and 11 from J; bases not matched to a gene: 16. CDR1 and CDR2 from the germline V gene are DFQATT and SNEGSKA (reference sequence). As handled by the study authors: Amplification of reference gene primers was used by the study to estimate nucleated cell counts. Assay: immunoSEQ multiplex PCR; the TCRdb copy retains only in-frame clones and omits some. D and trimming were read from the DNA, whereas the V and J calls and clone size are those reported in that table. The profile shows around 90,000 clones, approximately 80% of them singletons.

This receptor was obtained from a human donor in a cohort sampled during active COVID-19. The chain joins TRBV20-1 to TRBJ1-1; 9 bases align to TRBD1. The sequencing input was peripheral blood. The CDR3 DNA follows: TGCAGTGCTAGTTCTGGGGGCACCGGGACAGGGTTGGCTTTCTTT. It specifies CSASSGGTGTGLAFF.